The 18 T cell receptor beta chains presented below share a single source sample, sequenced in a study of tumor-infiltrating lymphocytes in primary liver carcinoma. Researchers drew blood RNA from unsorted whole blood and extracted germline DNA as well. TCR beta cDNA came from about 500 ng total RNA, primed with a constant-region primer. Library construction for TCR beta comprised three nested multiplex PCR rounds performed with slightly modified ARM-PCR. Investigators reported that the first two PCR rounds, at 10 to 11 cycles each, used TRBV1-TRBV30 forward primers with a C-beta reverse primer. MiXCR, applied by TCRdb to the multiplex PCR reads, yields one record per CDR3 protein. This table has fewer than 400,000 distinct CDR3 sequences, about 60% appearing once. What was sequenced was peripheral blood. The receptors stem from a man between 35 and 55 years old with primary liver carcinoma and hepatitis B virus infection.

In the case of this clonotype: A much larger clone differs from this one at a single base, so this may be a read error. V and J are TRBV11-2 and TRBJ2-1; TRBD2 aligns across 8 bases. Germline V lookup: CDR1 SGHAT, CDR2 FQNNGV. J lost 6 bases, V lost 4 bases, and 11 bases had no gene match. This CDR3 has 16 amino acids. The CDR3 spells CASSSQVTSAGNEQFF. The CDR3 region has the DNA TGTGCCAGCAGCTCCCAGGTGACTAGCGCCGGCAATGAGCAGTTCTTC.

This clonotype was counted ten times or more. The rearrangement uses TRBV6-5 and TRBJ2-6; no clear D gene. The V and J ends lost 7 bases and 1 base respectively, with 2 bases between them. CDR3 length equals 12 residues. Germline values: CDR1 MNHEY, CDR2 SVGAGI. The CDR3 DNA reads TGTGCCAGCACTTCTGGGGCCAACGTCCTGACTTTC. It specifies CASTSGANVLTF.

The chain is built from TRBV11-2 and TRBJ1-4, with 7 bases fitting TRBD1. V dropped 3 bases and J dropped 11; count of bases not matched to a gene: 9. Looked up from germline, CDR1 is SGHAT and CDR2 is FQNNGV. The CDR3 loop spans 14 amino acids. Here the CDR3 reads CASSLTGSDEKLFF. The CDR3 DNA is TGTGCCAGCAGCTTGACAGGGTCCGACGAGAAACTGTTTTTT.

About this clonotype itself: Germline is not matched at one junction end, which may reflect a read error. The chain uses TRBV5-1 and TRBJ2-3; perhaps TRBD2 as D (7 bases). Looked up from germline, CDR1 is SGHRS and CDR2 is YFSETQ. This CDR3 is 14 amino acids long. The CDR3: CTSRRGGSTDTQYF. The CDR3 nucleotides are TGCACCAGCCGAAGGGGGGGTAGCACAGATACGCAGTATTTT.

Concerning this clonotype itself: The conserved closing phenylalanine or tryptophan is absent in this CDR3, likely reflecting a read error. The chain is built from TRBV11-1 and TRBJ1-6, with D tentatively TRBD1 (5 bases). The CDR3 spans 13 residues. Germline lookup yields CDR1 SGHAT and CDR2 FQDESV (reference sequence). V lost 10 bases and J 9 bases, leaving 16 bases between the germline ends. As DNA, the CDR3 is TGTGCCACTAGCCGGACACTGGTTTCACCCCTCCACATT. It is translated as CATSRTLVSPLHI.

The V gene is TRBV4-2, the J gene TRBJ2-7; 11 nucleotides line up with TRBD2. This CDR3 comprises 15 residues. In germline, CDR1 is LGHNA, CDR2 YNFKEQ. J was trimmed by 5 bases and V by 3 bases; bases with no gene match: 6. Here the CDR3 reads CASSHDSGRGNEQYF. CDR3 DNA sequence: TGTGCCAGCAGCCATGATAGCGGGAGGGGCAACGAGCAGTACTTC.

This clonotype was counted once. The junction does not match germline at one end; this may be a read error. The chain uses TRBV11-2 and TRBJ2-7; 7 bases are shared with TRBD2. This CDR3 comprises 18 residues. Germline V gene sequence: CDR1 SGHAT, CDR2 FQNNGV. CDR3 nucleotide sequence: TGTGCCAGCAGCTCTCTAGGACTAGTGGGAGTCCCCTCCTACGAGAAGTACTTC. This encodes CASSSLGLVGVPSYEKYF.

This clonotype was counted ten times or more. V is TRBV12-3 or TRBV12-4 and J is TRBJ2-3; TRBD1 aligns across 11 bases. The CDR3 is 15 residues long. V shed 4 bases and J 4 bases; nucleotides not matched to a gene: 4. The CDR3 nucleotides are TGTGCCAGCAGTTCCGGGACAGGGGGAGCAGATACGCAGTATTTT. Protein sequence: CASSSGTGGADTQYF.

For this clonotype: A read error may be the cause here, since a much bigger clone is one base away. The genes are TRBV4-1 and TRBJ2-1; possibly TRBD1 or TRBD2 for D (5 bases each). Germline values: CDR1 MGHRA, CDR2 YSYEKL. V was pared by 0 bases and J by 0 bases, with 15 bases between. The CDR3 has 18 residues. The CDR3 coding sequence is TGCGCCAGCAGCCAAGAAAGGGGTCAGGGACCCTCCTACAATGAGCAGTTCTTC. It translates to CASSQERGQGPSYNEQFF.

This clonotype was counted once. CDR3 bases: TGTGCCAGCAGTGGAACGACAGGGAGCAATCAGCCCCAGCATTTT. Translation: CASSGTTGSNQPQHF. The chain has TRBV2 and TRBJ1-5; 7 nucleotides line up with TRBD1. V dropped 4 bases and J dropped 1; count of bases not matched to a gene: 4. CDR3 length equals 15 residues. Germline CDR1 SNHLY, CDR2 FYNNEI.

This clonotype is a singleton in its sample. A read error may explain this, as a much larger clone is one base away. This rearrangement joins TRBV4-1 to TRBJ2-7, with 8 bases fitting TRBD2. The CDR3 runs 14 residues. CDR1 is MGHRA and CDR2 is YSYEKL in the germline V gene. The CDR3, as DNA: TGCGCCAGCAGCCAAGGGGCGGGGGGATACGAGCTGTACTTC. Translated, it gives CASSQGAGGYELYF.

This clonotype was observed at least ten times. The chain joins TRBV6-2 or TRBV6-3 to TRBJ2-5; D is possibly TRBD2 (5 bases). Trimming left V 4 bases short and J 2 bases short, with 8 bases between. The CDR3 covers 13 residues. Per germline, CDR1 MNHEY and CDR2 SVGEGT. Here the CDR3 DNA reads TGTGCCAGCAGTTCCCGGAGGCAAGAGACCCAGTACTTC. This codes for CASSSRRQETQYF.

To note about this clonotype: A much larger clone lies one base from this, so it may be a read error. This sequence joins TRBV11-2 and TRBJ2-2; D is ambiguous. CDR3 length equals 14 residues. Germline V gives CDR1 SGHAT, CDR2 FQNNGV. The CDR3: CTSSLVNSVGELFF. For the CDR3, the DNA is TGTACCAGCAGCTTAGTGAATTCGGTCGGGGAGCTGTTTTTT. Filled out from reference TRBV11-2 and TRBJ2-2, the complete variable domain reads EAGVAQSPRYKIIEKRQSVAFWCNPISGHATLYWYQQILGQGPKLLIQFQNNGVVDDSQLPKDRFSAERLKGVDSTLKIQPAKLEDSAVYLCTSSLVNSVGELFFGEGSRLTVL.

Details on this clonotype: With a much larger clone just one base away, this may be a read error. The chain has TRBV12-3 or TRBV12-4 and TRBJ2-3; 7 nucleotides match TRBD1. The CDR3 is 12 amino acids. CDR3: CANSPDRATQYF. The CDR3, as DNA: TGTGCCAACAGTCCCGACAGGGCGACGCAGTATTTT.

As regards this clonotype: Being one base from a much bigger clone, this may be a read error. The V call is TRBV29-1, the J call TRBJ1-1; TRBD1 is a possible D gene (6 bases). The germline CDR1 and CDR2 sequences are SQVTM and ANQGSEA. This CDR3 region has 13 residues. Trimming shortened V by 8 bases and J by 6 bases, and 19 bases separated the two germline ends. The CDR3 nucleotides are TGCAGCACTACTAACAGGGTGGGGGCTGAAGCTTTCTTT. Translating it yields CSTTNRVGAEAFF.

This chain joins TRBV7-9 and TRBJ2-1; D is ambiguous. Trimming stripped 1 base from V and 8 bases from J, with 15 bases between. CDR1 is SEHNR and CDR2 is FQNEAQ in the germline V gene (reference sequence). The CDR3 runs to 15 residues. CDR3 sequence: CASSLGTGGDYEQFF. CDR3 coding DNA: TGTGCCAGCAGCTTAGGTACTGGCGGCGACTATGAGCAGTTCTTC. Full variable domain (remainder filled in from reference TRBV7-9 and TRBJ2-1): DTGVSQNPRHKITKRGQNVTFRCDPISEHNRLYWYRQTLGQGPEFLTYFQNEAQLEKSRLLSDRFSAERPKGSFSTLEIQRTEQGDSAMYLCASSLGTGGDYEQFFGPGTRLTVL.

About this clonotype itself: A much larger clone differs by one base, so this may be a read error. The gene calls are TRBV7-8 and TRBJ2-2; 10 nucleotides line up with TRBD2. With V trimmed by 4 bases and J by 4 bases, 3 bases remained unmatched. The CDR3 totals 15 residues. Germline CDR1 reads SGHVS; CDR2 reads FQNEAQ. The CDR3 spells CASSSAGGGTGELFF. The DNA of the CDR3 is TGTGCCAGCAGCTCAGCGGGAGGGGGCACCGGGGAGCTGTTTTTT. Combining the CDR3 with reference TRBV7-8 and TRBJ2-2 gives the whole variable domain GAGVSQSPRYKVAKRGQDVALRCDPISGHVSLFWYQQALGQGPEFLTYFQNEAQLDKSGLPSDRFFAERPEGSVSTLKIQRTQQEDSAVYLCASSSAGGGTGELFFGEGSRLTVL.

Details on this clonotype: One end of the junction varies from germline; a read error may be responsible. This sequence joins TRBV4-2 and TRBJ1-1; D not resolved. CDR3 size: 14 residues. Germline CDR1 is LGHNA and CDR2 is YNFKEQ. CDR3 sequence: CVSSQGGLNTEALF. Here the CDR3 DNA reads TGTGTCAGCAGCCAAGGCGGGTTGAACACTGAAGCTCTCTTT.